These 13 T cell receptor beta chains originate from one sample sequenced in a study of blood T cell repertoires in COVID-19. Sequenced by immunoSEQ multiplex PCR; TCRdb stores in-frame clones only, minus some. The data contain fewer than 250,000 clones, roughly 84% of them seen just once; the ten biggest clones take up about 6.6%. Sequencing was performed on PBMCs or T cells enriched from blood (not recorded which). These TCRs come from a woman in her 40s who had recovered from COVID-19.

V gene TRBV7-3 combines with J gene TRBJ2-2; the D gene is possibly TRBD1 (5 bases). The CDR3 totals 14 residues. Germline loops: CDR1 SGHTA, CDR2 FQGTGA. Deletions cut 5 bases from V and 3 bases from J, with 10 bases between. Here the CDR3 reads CASSPSGYTGELFF. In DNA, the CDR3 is TGTGCCAGCAGCCCTTCAGGGTACACCGGGGAGCTGTTTTTT. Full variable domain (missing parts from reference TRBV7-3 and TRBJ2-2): GAGVSQTPSNKVTEKGKYVELRCDPISGHTALYWYRQSLGQGPEFLIYFQGTGAADDSGLPNDRFFAVRPEGSVSTLKIQRTERGDSAVYLCASSPSGYTGELFFGEGSRLTVL.

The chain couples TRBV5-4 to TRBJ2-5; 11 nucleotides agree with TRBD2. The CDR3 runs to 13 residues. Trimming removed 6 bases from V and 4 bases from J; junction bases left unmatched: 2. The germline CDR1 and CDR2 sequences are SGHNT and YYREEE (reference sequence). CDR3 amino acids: CASKLAGAETQYF. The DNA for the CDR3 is TGTGCCAGCAAACTAGCGGGGGCAGAGACCCAGTACTTC.

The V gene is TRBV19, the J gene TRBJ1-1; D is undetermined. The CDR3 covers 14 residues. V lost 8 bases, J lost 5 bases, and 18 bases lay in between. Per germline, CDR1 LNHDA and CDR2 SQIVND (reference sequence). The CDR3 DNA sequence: TGTGCCAGTGCTGCCTTTGGTGGAGTAACTGAAGCTTTCTTT. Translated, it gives CASAAFGGVTEAFF.

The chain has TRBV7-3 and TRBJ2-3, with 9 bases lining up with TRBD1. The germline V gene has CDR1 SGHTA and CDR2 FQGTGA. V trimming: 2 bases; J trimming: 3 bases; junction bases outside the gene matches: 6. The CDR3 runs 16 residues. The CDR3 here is CASSLGLGTGTDTQYF. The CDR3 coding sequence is TGTGCCAGCAGCTTAGGTCTCGGGACAGGGACAGATACGCAGTATTTT.

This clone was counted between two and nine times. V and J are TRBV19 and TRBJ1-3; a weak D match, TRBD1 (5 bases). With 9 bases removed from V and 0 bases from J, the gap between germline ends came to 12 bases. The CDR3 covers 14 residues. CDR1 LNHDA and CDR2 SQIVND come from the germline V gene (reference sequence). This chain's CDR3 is CASAQGHSGNTIYF. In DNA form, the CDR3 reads TGTGCCAGCGCGCAGGGCCACTCTGGAAACACCATATATTTT. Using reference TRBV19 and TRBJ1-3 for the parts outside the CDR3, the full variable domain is DGGITQSPKYLFRKEGQNVTLSCEQNLNHDAMYWYRQDPGQGLRLIYYSQIVNDFQKGDIAEGYSVSREKKESFPLTVTSAQKNPTAFYLCASAQGHSGNTIYFGEGSWLTVV.

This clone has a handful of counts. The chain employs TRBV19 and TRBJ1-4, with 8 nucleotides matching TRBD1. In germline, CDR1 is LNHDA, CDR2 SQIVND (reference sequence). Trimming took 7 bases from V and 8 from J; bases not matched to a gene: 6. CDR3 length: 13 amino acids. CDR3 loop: CASNDRGGEKLFF. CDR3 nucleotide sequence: TGTGCCAGTAATGACAGGGGTGGAGAAAAACTGTTTTTT.

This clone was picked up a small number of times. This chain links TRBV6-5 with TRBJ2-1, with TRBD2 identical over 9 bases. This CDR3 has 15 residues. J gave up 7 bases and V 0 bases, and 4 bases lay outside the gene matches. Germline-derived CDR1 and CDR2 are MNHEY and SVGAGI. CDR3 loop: CASSYSPSGVNEQFF. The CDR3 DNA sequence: TGTGCCAGCAGTTACTCACCTAGCGGGGTTAATGAGCAGTTCTTC.

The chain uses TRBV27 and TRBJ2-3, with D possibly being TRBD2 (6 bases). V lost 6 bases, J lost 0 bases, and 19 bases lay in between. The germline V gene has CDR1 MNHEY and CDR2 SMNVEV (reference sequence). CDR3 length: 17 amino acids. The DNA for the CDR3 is TGTGCCAGCAGGAACGGGGATCGGCGGGGTAGCACAGATACGCAGTATTTT. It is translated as CASRNGDRRGSTDTQYF.

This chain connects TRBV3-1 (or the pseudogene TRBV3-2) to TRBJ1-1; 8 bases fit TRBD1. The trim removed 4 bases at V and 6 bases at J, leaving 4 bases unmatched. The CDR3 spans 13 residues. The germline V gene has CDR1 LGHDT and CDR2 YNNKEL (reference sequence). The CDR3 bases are TGTGCCAGCAGCCCGGACAGGGACGCTGAAGCTTTCTTT. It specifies CASSPDRDAEAFF.

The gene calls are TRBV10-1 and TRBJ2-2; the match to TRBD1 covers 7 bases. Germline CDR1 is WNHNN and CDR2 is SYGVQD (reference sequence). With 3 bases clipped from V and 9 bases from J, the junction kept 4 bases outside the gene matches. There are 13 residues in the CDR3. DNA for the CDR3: TGCGCCAGCAGTGAAAAGGGACAGCGGGAGCTGTTTTTT. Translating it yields CASSEKGQRELFF.

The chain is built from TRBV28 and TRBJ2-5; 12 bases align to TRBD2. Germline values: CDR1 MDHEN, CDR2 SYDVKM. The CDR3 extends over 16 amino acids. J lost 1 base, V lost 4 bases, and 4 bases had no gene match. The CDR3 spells CASSWRTSGIQETQYF. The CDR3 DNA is TGTGCCAGCAGTTGGCGGACTAGCGGGATCCAAGAGACCCAGTACTTC.

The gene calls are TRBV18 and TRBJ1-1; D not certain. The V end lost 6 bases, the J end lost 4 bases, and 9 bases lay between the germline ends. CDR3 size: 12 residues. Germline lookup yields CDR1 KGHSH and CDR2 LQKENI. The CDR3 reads CASSLGSTEAFF. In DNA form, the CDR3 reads TGTGCCAGCTCCCTTGGCAGCACTGAAGCTTTCTTT.

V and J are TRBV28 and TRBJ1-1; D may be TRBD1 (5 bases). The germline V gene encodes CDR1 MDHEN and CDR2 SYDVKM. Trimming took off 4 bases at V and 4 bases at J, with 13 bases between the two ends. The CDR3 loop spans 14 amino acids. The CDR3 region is CASSSQGKGTEAFF. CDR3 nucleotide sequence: TGTGCCAGCAGTTCCCAGGGTAAGGGCACTGAAGCTTTCTTT. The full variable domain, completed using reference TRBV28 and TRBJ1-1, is DVKVTQSSRYLVKRTGEKVFLECVQDMDHENMFWYRQDPGLGLRLIYFSYDVKMKEKGDIPEGYSVSREKKERFSLILESASTNQTSMYLCASSSQGKGTEAFFGQGTRLTVV.